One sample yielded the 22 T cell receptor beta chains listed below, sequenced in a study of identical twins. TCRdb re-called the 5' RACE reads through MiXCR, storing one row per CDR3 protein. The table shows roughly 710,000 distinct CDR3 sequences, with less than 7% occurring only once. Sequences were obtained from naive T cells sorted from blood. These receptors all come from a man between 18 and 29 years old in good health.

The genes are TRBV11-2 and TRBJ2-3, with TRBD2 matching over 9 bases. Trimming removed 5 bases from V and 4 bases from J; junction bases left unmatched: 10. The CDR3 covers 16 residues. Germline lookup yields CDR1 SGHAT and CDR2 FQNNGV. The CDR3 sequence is CASSLPSGNLADTQYF. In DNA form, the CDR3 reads TGTGCCAGCAGCCTCCCTAGCGGGAATCTTGCAGATACGCAGTATTTT.

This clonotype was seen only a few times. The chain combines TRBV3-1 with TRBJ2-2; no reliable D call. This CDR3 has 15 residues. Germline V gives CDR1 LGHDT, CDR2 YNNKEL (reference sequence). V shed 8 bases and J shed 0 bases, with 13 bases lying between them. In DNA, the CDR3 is TGTGCCAGCCTCGGGCGCCGGTCGAACACCGGGGAGCTGTTTTTT. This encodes CASLGRRSNTGELFF.

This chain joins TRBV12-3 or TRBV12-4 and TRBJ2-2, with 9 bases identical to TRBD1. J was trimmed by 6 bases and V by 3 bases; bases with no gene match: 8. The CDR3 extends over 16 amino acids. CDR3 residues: CASSFRPRDRAGELFF. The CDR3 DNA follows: TGTGCCAGCAGTTTTCGCCCCCGGGACAGGGCCGGGGAGCTGTTTTTT.

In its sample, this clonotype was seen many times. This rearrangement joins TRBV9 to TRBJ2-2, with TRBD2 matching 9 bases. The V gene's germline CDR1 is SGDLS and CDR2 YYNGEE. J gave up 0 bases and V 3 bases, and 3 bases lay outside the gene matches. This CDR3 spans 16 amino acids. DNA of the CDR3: TGTGCCAGCAGCGGGTTAGCGGGAGCGAACACCGGGGAGCTGTTTTTT. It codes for CASSGLAGANTGELFF.

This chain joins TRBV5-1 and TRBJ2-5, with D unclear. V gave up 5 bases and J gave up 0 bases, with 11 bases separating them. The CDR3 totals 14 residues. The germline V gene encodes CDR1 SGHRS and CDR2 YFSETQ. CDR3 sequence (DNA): TGCGCCAGCAGTGAGACCCCAGACCAAGAGACCCAGTACTTC. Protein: CASSETPDQETQYF.

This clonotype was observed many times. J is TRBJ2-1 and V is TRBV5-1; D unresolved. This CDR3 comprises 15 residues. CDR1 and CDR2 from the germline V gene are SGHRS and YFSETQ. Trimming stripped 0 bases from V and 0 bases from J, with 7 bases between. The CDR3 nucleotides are TGCGCCAGCAGCTTGGAACACAGCTCCTACAATGAGCAGTTCTTC. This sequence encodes CASSLEHSSYNEQFF.

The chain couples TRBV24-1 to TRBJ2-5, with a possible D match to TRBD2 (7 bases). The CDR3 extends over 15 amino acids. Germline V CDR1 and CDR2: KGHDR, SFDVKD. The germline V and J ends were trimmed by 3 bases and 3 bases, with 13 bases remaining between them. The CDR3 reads CATSDLRGGKETQYF. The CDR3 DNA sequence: TGTGCCACCAGTGATCTAAGGGGGGGAAAAGAGACCCAGTACTTC.

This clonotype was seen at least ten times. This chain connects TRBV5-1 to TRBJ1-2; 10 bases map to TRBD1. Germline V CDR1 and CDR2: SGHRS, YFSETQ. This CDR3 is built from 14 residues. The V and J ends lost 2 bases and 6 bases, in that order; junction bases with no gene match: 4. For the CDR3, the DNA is TGCGCCAGCAGCTTAGAGGGACAGGGGAATGGCTACACCTTC. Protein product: CASSLEGQGNGYTF.

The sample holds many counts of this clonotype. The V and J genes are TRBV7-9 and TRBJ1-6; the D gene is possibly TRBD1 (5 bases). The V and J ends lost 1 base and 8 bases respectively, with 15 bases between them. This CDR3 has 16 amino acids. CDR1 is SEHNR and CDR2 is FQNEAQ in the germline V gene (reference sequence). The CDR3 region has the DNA TGTGCCAGCAGCTTAGTTGTGGGGACGTTGGATTCACCCCTCCACTTT. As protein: CASSLVVGTLDSPLHF.

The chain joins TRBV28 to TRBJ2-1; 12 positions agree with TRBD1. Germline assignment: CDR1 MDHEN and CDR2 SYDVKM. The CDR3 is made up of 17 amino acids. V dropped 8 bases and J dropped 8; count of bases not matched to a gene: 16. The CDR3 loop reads CASRPPLGTGGIYEQFF. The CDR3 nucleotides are TGTGCCAGCCGCCCTCCTCTTGGGACAGGGGGCATCTATGAGCAGTTCTTC.

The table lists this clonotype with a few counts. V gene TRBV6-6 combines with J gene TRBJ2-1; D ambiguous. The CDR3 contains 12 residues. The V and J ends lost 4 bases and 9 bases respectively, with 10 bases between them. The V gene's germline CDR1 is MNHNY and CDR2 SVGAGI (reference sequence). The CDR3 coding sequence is TGTGCCAGCAGTTCCTCCTGGGGTGAGCAGTTCTTC. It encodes CASSSSWGEQFF.

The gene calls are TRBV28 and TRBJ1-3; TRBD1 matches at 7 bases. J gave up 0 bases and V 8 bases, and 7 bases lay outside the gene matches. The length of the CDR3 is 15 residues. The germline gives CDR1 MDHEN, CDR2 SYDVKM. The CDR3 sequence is CASGFAGGSGNTIYF. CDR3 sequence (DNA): TGTGCCAGCGGATTTGCAGGGGGCTCTGGAAACACCATATATTTT.

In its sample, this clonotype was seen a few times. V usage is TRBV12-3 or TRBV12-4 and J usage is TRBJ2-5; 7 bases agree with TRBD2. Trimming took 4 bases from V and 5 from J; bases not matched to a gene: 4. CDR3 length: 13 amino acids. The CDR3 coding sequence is TGTGCCAGCAGTTGGACTAGGAGGGAGACCCAGTACTTC. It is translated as CASSWTRRETQYF.

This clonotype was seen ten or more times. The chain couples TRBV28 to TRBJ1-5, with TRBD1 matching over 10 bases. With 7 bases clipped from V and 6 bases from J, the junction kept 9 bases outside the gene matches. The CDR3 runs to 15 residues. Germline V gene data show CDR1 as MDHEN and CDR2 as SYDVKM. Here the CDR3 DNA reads TGTGCCAGCACCATGACAGGGGGCTTTAGTCAGCCCCAGCATTTT. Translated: CASTMTGGFSQPQHF.

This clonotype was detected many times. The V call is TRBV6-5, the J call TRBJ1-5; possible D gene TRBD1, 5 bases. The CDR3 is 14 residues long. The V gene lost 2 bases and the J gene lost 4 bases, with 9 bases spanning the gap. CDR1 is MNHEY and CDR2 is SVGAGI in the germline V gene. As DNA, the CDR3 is TGTGCCAGCAGTTACCAGGGAGGGAATCAGCCCCAGCATTTT. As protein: CASSYQGGNQPQHF.

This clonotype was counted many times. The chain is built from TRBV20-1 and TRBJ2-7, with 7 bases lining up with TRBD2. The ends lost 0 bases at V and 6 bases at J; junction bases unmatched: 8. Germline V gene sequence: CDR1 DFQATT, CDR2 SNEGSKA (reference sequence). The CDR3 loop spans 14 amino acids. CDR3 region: CSARDREGLFEQYF. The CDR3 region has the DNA TGCAGTGCTAGAGATAGGGAGGGCCTCTTCGAGCAGTACTTC.

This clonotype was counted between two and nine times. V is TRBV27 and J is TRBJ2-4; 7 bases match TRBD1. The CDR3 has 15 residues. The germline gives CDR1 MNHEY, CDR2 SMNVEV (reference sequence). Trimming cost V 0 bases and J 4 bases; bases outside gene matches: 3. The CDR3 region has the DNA TGTGCCAGCAGTTTATCAGGGGACAGTAAAAACATTCAGTACTTC. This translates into CASSLSGDSKNIQYF.

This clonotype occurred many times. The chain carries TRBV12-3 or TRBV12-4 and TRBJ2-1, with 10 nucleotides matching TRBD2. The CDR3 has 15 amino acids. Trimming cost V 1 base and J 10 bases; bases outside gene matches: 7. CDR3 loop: CASSLGSGRAVEQFF. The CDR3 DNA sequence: TGTGCCAGCAGTTTAGGGAGCGGGAGGGCCGTAGAGCAGTTCTTC.

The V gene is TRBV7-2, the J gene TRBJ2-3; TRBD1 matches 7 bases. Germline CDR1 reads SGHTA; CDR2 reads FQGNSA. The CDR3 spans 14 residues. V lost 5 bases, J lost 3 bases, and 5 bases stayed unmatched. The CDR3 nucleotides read TGTGCCAGCAGCCGGGGACAGCATACAGATACGCAGTATTTT. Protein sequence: CASSRGQHTDTQYF. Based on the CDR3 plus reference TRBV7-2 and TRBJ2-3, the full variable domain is GAGVSQSPSNKVTEKGKDVELRCDPISGHTALYWYRQSLGQGLEFLIYFQGNSAPDKSGLPSDRFSAERTGGSVSTLTIQRTQQEDSAVYLCASSRGQHTDTQYFGPGTRLTVL.

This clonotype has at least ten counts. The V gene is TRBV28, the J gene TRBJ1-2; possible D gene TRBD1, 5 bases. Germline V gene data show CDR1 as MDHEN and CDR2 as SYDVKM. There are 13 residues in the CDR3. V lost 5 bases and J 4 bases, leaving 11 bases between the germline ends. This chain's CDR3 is CASSEGVAYGYTF. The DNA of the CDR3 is TGTGCCAGCAGTGAAGGGGTGGCCTATGGCTACACCTTC.

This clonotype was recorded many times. The CDR3 spells CASRPMSLRANVLTF. For the CDR3, the DNA is TGTGCCAGCAGGCCCATGTCCCTCAGGGCCAACGTCCTGACTTTC. The J gene is TRBJ2-6, the V gene TRBV6-1; D is unclear. The length of the CDR3 is 15 residues. CDR1 and CDR2 (germline): MNHNS, SASEGT. Trimming stripped 6 bases from V and 5 bases from J, with 14 bases between.

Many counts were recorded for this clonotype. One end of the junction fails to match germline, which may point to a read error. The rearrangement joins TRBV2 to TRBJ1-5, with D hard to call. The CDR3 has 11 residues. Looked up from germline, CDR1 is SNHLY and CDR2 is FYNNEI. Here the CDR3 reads CASREAGPQHF. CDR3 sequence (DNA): TGTGCCAGCAGGGAAGCGGGGCCCCAGCATTTT.